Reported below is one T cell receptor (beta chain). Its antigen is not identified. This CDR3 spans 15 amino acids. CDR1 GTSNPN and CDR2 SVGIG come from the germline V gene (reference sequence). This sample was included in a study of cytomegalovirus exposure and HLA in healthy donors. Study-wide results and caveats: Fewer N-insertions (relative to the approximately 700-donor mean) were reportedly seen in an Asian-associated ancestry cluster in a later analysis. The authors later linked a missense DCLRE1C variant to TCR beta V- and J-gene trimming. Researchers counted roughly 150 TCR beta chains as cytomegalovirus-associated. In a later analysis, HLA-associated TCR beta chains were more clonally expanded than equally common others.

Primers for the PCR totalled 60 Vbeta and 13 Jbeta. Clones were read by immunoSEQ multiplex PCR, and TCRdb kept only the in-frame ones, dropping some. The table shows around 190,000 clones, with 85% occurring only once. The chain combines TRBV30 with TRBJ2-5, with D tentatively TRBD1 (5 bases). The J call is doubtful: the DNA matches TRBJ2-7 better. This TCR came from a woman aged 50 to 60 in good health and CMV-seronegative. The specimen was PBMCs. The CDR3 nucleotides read TGTGCCTGGAGAGATCGACAGCATTTGACCTACGAGCAGTACTTC. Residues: CAWRDRQHLTYEQYF.